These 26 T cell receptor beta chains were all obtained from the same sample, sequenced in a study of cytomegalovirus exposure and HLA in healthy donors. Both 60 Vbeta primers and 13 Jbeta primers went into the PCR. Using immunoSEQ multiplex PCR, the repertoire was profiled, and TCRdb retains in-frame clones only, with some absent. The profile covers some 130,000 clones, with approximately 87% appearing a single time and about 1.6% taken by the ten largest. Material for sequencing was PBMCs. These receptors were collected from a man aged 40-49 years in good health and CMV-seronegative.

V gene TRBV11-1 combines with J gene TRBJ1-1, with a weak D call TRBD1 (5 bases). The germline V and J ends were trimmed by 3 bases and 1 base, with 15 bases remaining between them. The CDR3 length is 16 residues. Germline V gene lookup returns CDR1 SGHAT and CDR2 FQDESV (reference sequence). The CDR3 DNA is TGTGCCAGCAGCTTCGGGGGAAGTGGGAAGAACACTGAAGCTTTCTTT. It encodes CASSFGGSGKNTEAFF.

The CDR3 spells CSVTSGQETQYF. The CDR3 nucleotides are TGCAGCGTAACTAGCGGACAAGAGACCCAGTACTTC. The rearrangement joins TRBV29-1 to TRBJ2-5, with 8 nucleotides matching TRBD2. Germline values: CDR1 SQVTM, CDR2 ANQGSEA. V trimming: 6 bases; J trimming: 2 bases; junction bases outside the gene matches: 2. This CDR3 is built from 12 residues.

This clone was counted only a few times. The CDR3 spells CASGQDRVVNQPQHF. The CDR3 DNA reads TGTGCCAGCGGACAAGACAGGGTCGTGAATCAGCCCCAGCATTTT. The chain combines TRBV7-8 with TRBJ1-5, with TRBD1 matching over 7 bases. The ends lost 8 bases at V and 4 bases at J; junction bases unmatched: 11. This CDR3 is 15 amino acids long. CDR1 and CDR2 (germline): SGHVS, FQNEAQ.

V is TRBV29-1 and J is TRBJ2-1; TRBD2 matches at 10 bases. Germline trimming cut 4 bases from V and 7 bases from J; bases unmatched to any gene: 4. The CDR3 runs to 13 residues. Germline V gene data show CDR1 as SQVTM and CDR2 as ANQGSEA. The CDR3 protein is CSVAPSGSNEQFF. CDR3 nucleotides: TGCAGCGTTGCCCCTAGCGGGAGTAATGAGCAGTTCTTC.

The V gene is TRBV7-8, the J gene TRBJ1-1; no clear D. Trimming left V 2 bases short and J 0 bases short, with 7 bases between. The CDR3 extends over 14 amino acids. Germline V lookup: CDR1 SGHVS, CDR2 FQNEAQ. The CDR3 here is CASSLTEMNTEAFF. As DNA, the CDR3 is TGTGCCAGCAGCTTAACAGAGATGAACACTGAAGCTTTCTTT. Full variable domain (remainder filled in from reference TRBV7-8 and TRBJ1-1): GAGVSQSPRYKVAKRGQDVALRCDPISGHVSLFWYQQALGQGPEFLTYFQNEAQLDKSGLPSDRFFAERPEGSVSTLKIQRTQQEDSAVYLCASSLTEMNTEAFFGQGTRLTVV.

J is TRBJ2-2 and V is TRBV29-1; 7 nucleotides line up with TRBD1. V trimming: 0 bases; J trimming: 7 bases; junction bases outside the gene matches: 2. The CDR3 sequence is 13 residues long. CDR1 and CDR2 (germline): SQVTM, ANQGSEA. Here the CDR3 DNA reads TGCAGCGTTGAAGAAGGGGGCGGCGGGGAGCTGTTTTTT. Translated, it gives CSVEEGGGGELFF.

CDR3 region: CASSLWQNTGELFF. The CDR3 DNA reads TGCGCCAGCAGCTTGTGGCAGAACACCGGGGAGCTGTTTTTT. V is TRBV5-1 and J is TRBJ2-2; D unclear. Germline-derived CDR1 and CDR2 are SGHRS and YFSETQ. The CDR3 is 14 amino acids. Trimming stripped 1 base from V and 1 base from J, with 5 bases between.

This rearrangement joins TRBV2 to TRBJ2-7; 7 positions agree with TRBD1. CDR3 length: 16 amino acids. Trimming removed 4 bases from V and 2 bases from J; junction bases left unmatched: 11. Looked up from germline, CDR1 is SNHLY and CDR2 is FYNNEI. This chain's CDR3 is CASSGLGDRNAYEQYF. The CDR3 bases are TGTGCCAGCAGTGGGCTGGGGGACAGAAACGCCTACGAGCAGTACTTC.

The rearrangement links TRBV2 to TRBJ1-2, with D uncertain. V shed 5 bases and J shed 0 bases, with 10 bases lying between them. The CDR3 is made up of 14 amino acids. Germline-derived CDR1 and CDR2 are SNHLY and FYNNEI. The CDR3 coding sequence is TGTGCCAGCAGTATCAGCGGAGCTAACTATGGCTACACCTTC. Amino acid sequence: CASSISGANYGYTF.

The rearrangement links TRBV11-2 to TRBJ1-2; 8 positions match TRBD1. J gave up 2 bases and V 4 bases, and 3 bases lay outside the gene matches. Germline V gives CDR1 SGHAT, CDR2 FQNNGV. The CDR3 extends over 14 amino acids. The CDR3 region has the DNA TGTGCCAGCAGCTCGGGGACAGGCAACTATGGCTACACCTTC. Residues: CASSSGTGNYGYTF.

CDR3 DNA: TGCGCCAGCAGCCGTTTGGGGGTGTGGACAGGACCTGGGGAGACCCAGTACTTC. Encoded protein: CASSRLGVWTGPGETQYF. The chain has TRBV4-1 and TRBJ2-5, with 7 bases lining up with TRBD1. V trimming: 4 bases; J trimming: 5 bases; junction bases outside the gene matches: 19. The germline V gene encodes CDR1 MGHRA and CDR2 YSYEKL. The CDR3 covers 18 residues.

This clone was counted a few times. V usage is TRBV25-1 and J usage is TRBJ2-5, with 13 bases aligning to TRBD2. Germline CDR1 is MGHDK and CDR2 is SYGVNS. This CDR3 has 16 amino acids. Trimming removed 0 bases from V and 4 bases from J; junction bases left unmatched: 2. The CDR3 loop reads CASSEYGLAGAETQYF. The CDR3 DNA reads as TGTGCCAGCAGTGAATATGGACTAGCGGGAGCAGAGACCCAGTACTTC.

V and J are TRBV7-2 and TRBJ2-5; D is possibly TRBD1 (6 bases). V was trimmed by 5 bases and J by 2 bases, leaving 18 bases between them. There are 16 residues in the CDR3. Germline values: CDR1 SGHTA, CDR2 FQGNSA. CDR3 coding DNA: TGTGCCAGCAGCCCGGACAGCCAAGCCCCACAAGAGACCCAGTACTTC. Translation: CASSPDSQAPQETQYF.

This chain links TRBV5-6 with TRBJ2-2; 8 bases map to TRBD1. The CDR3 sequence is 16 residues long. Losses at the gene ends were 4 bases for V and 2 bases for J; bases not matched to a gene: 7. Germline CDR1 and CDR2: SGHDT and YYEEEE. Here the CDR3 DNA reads TGTGCCAGCAGCATTTACAGGGGGGAAAACACCGGGGAGCTGTTTTTT. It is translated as CASSIYRGENTGELFF.

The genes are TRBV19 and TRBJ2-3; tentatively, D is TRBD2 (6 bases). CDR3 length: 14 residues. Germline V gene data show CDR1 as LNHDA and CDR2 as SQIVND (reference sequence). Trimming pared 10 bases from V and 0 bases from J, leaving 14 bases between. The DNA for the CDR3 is TGTGCCACCCAGAGGAGGGATAGCACAGATACGCAGTATTTT. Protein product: CATQRRDSTDTQYF.

CDR3 amino acids: CASSEDNYSNQPQHF. The DNA of the CDR3 is TGTGCCAGCAGTGAGGACAACTATAGCAATCAGCCCCAGCATTTT. The chain is built from TRBV6-6 and TRBJ1-5, with a tentative D call TRBD1 (5 bases). Germline CDR1 MNHNY, CDR2 SVGAGI (reference sequence). Trimming cost V 5 bases and J 0 bases, with 11 bases left between them. The length of the CDR3 is 15 residues.

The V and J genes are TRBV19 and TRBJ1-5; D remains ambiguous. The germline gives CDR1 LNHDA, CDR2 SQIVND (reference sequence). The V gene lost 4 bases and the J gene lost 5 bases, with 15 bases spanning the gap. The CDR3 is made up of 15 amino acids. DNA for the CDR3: TGTGCCAGTAGTAAAGGAAACAGTTTTTATCAGCCCCAGCATTTT. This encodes CASSKGNSFYQPQHF.

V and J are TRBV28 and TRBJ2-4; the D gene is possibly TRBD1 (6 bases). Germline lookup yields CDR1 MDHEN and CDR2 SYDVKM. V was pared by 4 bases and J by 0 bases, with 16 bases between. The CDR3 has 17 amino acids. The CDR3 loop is CASSSTADRAAKNIQYF. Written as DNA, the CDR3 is TGTGCCAGCAGTTCCACCGCGGACAGAGCAGCCAAAAACATTCAGTACTTC.

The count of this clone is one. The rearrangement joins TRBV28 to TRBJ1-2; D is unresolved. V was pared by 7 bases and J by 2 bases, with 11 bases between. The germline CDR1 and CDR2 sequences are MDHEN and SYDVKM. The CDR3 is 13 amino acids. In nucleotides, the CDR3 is TGTGCCAGCAAAGAGACGGAGAACTATGGCTACACCTTC. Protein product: CASKETENYGYTF.

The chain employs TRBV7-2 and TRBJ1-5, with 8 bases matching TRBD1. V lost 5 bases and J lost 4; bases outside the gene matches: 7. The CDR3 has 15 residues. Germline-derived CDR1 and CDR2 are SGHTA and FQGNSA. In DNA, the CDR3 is TGTGCCAGCAGCATCGGACAGGGTAGGAATCAGCCCCAGCATTTT. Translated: CASSIGQGRNQPQHF.

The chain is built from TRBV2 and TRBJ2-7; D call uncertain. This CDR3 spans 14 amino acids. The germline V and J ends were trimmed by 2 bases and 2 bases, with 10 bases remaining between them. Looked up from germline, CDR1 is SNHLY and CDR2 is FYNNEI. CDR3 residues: CASSEFGAAYEQYF. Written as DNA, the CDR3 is TGTGCCAGCAGTGAATTCGGAGCAGCCTACGAGCAGTACTTC.

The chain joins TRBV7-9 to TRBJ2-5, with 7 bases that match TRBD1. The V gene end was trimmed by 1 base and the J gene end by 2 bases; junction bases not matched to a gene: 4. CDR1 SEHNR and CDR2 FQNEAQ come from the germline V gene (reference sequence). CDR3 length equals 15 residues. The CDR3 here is CASSLGGQQQETQYF. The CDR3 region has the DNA TGTGCCAGCAGCTTAGGGGGACAGCAACAAGAGACCCAGTACTTC.

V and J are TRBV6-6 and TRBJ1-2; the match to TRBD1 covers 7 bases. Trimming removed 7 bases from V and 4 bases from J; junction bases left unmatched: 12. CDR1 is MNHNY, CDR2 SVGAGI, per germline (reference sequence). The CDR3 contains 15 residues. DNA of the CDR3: TGTGCCAGCACCTACGGAGGGGGCGATGCCTATGGCTACACCTTC. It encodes CASTYGGGDAYGYTF.

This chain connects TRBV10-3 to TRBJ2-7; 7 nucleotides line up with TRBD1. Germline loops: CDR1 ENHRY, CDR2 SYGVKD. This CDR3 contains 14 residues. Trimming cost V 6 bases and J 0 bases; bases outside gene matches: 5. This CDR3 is CAIRTTGTSYEQYF. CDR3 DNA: TGTGCCATCAGGACGACAGGGACCTCCTACGAGCAGTACTTC.

Here the CDR3 reads CASSYGDGGTEAFF. CDR3 DNA sequence: TGTGCCAGCAGTTACGGAGATGGGGGGACTGAAGCTTTCTTT. The chain is built from TRBV6-5 and TRBJ1-1, with TRBD1 as a possible D gene (5 bases). Germline-derived CDR1 and CDR2 are MNHEY and SVGAGI. The V and J ends lost 2 bases and 5 bases respectively, with 12 bases between them. The CDR3 length is 14 residues.

This chain's CDR3 is CASRPTSGRAGTGELFF. DNA for the CDR3: TGTGCCAGCAGGCCGACTAGCGGGAGGGCGGGCACCGGGGAGCTGTTTTTT. The V call is TRBV11-2, the J call TRBJ2-2, with 14 nucleotides matching TRBD2. After removal of 6 bases from V and 4 bases from J, the junction contained 7 bases not matched to a gene. The CDR3 totals 17 residues. CDR1 is SGHAT and CDR2 is FQNNGV in the germline V gene.